This TCR beta chain was obtained from a study of blood T cell repertoires in COVID-19. Study overall: Spain, Italy and the United States supplied samples that represented acute and convalescent COVID-19. Nucleic acid was either cDNA or gDNA, and it came from T cells, B-cell-depleted T cells, or PBMCs.

As processed by the authors: Estimation of nucleated cell counts was performed using reference gene primer amplification. Generated by immunoSEQ multiplex PCR, the TCRdb table keeps only in-frame clones and is missing some. D and trimming were read from the DNA, whereas the V and J calls and clone size are those reported in that table. The repertoire holds about 300,000 clones, around 83% seen once, with 1% to 1.5% in the top ten. The CDR3 consists of 16 residues. V was pared by 2 bases and J by 2 bases, with 9 bases of the junction left unmatched. Looked up from germline, CDR1 is SSHAT and CDR2 is FNYEAQ (reference sequence).

The V gene is TRBV7-7, the J gene TRBJ2-7; the match to TRBD2 covers 7 bases. What was sequenced was peripheral blood. The source is a woman in her 50s with acute or convalescent COVID-19. CDR3 residues: CASSLSGGGDTYEQYV. CDR3 coding DNA: TGTGCCAGCAGCTTATCGGGCGGGGGTGACACCTACGAGCAGTACGTC.